This entry lists 22 T cell receptor beta chains sequenced from one sample in a study of siplizumab effects on memory and regulatory T cells. TCRdb keeps only in-frame clones here, not all; method: immunoSEQ multiplex PCR. This table has 100,000 or so clones, about 93% appearing once. Sequencing input: CD4+ T cells sorted from blood. These TCRs come from a human donor in good health.

V gene TRBV6-1 combines with J gene TRBJ1-2; no definite D call. This CDR3 has 14 amino acids. V lost 2 bases, J lost 9 bases, and 16 bases lay in between. Per the germline V gene, CDR1 is MNHNS and CDR2 is SASEGT. The CDR3 nucleotides read TGTGCCAGCAGTGAACGCGTATATGGAGTACGCTACACCTTC. Encoded protein: CASSERVYGVRYTF.

In this sample, this clone turned up once. The V call is TRBV2, the J call TRBJ1-4, with 7 bases that match TRBD1. CDR3 length: 13 residues. Trimming removed 6 bases from V and 7 bases from J; junction bases left unmatched: 5. In germline, CDR1 is SNHLY, CDR2 FYNNEI. The CDR3: CASSENRGEKLFF. The CDR3 nucleotides are TGTGCCAGCAGCGAAAACAGGGGTGAAAAACTGTTTTTT.

The chain uses TRBV30 and TRBJ1-1; 8 bases align to TRBD1. The CDR3 length is 14 residues. The V gene end was trimmed by 7 bases and the J gene end by 0 bases; junction bases not matched to a gene: 7. CDR1 GTSNPN and CDR2 SVGIG come from the germline V gene (reference sequence). Here the CDR3 DNA reads TGTGCCTCCGGGACAGGTCCCATGAACACTGAAGCTTTCTTT. Translation: CASGTGPMNTEAFF.

J is TRBJ2-7 and V is TRBV6-1, with D possibly matching TRBD1 (6 bases). Germline V gene data show CDR1 as MNHNS and CDR2 as SASEGT. Trimming removed 8 bases from V and 3 bases from J, with 14 bases in between. CDR3 length equals 13 residues. The chain's CDR3 is CASAVDRLYEQYF. Written as DNA, the CDR3 is TGTGCCAGCGCTGTGGACAGACTCTACGAGCAGTACTTC.

This chain uses TRBV2 with TRBJ2-7; D unclear. This CDR3 is built from 13 residues. The V and J ends lost 7 bases and 3 bases respectively, with 13 bases between them. Germline CDR1 is SNHLY and CDR2 is FYNNEI. CDR3 protein: CASTLDRDYEQYF. Here the CDR3 DNA reads TGTGCCAGCACCTTGGACCGAGACTACGAGCAGTACTTC.

This clone is a singleton in its sample. The chain employs TRBV30 and TRBJ1-4; D perhaps matches TRBD1 (5 bases). Germline-derived CDR1 and CDR2 are GTSNPN and SVGIG (reference sequence). CDR3 size: 14 residues. Trimming took off 2 bases at V and 4 bases at J, with 11 bases between the two ends. DNA for the CDR3: TGTGCCTGGAGTAGGGGAACTGGTAATGAAAAACTGTTTTTT. It specifies CAWSRGTGNEKLFF.

The chain recombines TRBV10-3 with TRBJ2-2; the match to TRBD1 covers 12 bases. CDR3 length: 14 residues. The J segment lost 7 bases and the V segment lost 10 bases, leaving 7 bases of the junction unmatched. Germline V gene lookup returns CDR1 ENHRY and CDR2 SYGVKD. The CDR3 DNA is TGTGCCACCCAGGGGACAGGGGGCTTCGGGGAGCTGTTTTTT. It encodes CATQGTGGFGELFF.

This clone was seen a few times. V and J are TRBV4-1 and TRBJ1-1, with D uncertain. CDR1 and CDR2 from the germline V gene are MGHRA and YSYEKL. The CDR3 runs to 16 residues. Trimming cost V 1 base and J 3 bases, with 15 bases left between them. CDR3 coding DNA: TGCGCCAGCAGCCAAGGACGTGCAACGCGAGACACTGAAGCTTTCTTT. This gives the protein CASSQGRATRDTEAFF.

The chain couples TRBV30 to TRBJ1-4, with TRBD1 as a possible D gene (6 bases). V gave up 0 bases and J gave up 4 bases, with 9 bases separating them. CDR3 length: 14 amino acids. CDR1 is GTSNPN and CDR2 is SVGIG in the germline V gene (reference sequence). This CDR3 reads CAWSVAGVNEKLFF. In DNA, the CDR3 is TGTGCCTGGAGTGTAGCAGGGGTTAATGAAAAACTGTTTTTT.

The chain recombines TRBV6-1 with TRBJ1-1; D not resolved. V was pared by 3 bases and J by 2 bases, with 10 bases between. The CDR3 consists of 14 residues. From germline, CDR1 is MNHNS and CDR2 SASEGT. This CDR3 reads CASSDGRPNTEAFF. The CDR3 DNA sequence: TGTGCCAGCAGTGACGGACGGCCAAACACTGAAGCTTTCTTT.

The genes are TRBV4-1 and TRBJ1-2; D not resolved. Trimming cost V 1 base and J 5 bases, with 11 bases left between them. Germline values: CDR1 MGHRA, CDR2 YSYEKL. This CDR3 has 14 residues. The CDR3 region has the DNA TGCGCCAGCAGCCAAGGGGCCGGGCGATATGGCTACACCTTC. Protein: CASSQGAGRYGYTF.

The chain carries TRBV7-9 and TRBJ2-5, with D perhaps matching TRBD2 (6 bases). Between the trimmed V and J ends, which lost 5 bases and 5 bases, there was a span of 15 bases. Germline assignment: CDR1 SEHNR and CDR2 FQNEAQ (reference sequence). The CDR3 sequence is 14 residues long. The CDR3 region has the DNA TGTGCCAGCAGCGCAGGAGGGCTGGATGAGACCCAGTACTTC. It is translated as CASSAGGLDETQYF.

This chain joins TRBV7-2 and TRBJ1-2, with 9 positions matching TRBD1. Trimming took 5 bases from V and 6 from J; bases not matched to a gene: 7. CDR3 length: 14 amino acids. CDR1 and CDR2 from the germline V gene are SGHTA and FQGNSA. DNA of the CDR3: TGTGCCAGCAGCCCGACAGGGGGGACGGATGGCTACACCTTC. Its translation: CASSPTGGTDGYTF.

CDR3 sequence (DNA): TGCGCCAGCAGCCAAGTTAACCCCTATAATTCACCCCTCCACTTT. Protein sequence: CASSQVNPYNSPLHF. The chain couples TRBV4-1 to TRBJ1-6; D remains ambiguous. From germline, CDR1 is MGHRA and CDR2 YSYEKL. The CDR3 runs 15 residues. Trimming left V 1 base short and J 2 bases short, with 6 bases between.

The genes are TRBV5-1 and TRBJ2-7; 7 nucleotides agree with TRBD1. The V segment lost 0 bases and the J segment 0 bases; nucleotides outside the gene matches: 3. The V gene's germline CDR1 is SGHRS and CDR2 YFSETQ. The CDR3 has 15 residues. CDR3 nucleotide sequence: TGCGCCAGCAGCTTGGATCAGGGGGTCTCCTACGAGCAGTACTTC. Its translation is CASSLDQGVSYEQYF.

V usage is TRBV9 and J usage is TRBJ1-6; D not resolved. This CDR3 contains 14 residues. Trimming took 3 bases from V and 5 from J, leaving 9 bases between them. Germline CDR1 and CDR2: SGDLS and YYNGEE. The CDR3 reads CASSARLNNSPLHF. Here the CDR3 DNA reads TGTGCCAGCAGCGCCCGCTTAAATAATTCACCCCTCCACTTT.

The chain carries TRBV11-3 and TRBJ2-1, with D possibly being TRBD2 (6 bases). CDR3 length: 15 residues. Germline CDR1 is SGHNT and CDR2 is YENEEA. Trimming cost V 5 bases and J 0 bases, with 11 bases left between them. The chain's CDR3 is CASSPAGSSYNEQFF. The CDR3 nucleotides are TGTGCCAGCAGCCCCGCGGGGAGCTCCTACAATGAGCAGTTCTTC.

The J gene is TRBJ1-1, the V gene TRBV6-5, with D uncertain. V lost 0 bases, J lost 1 base, and 3 bases lay in between. This CDR3 spans 13 amino acids. Germline lookup yields CDR1 MNHEY and CDR2 SVGAGI. The CDR3 sequence: CASSYSSNTEAFF. The CDR3 region has the DNA TGTGCCAGCAGTTACTCGTCGAACACTGAAGCTTTCTTT.

The V gene is TRBV6-5, the J gene TRBJ1-1; 7 nucleotides match TRBD1. After removal of 6 bases from V and 0 bases from J, the junction contained 4 bases not matched to a gene. The length of the CDR3 is 14 residues. Germline V gene data show CDR1 as MNHEY and CDR2 as SVGAGI. This CDR3 reads CASSGTVMNTEAFF. CDR3 nucleotides: TGTGCCAGCAGCGGGACAGTCATGAACACTGAAGCTTTCTTT.

The rearrangement uses TRBV6-6 and TRBJ1-1, with unresolved D. V lost 2 bases, J lost 11 bases, and 21 bases lay in between. CDR3 length: 15 residues. CDR1 MNHNY and CDR2 SVGAGI come from the germline V gene (reference sequence). CDR3 in amino acids: CASSYASGNSPGAFF. Here the CDR3 DNA reads TGTGCCAGCAGTTACGCCTCGGGGAATAGCCCCGGGGCTTTCTTT.

The J gene is TRBJ1-2, the V gene TRBV12-5; D remains unclear. The CDR3 consists of 12 residues. CDR1 is LGHNT, CDR2 FRNRAP, per germline. V dropped 7 bases and J dropped 7 bases, with 13 bases sitting between them. For the CDR3, the DNA is TGTGCTAGTGTCCCAGATTGGGGTGGCTACACCTTC. Amino acid sequence: CASVPDWGGYTF.

The genes are TRBV15 and TRBJ2-5; 11 bases agree with TRBD2. Looked up from germline, CDR1 is LNHNV and CDR2 is YYDKDF (reference sequence). V lost 6 bases to trimming and J lost 5 bases; unmatched junction nucleotides: 23. This CDR3 contains 20 residues. In DNA form, the CDR3 reads TGTGCCACCAGGAATACCGGGACTAGCGGATCCCAAAGGACGGGGGAGACCCAGTACTTC. It is translated as CATRNTGTSGSQRTGETQYF.